What follows describes a single TCR beta chain. Antigen specificity is unknown. This specimen belongs to a study of cytomegalovirus exposure and HLA in healthy donors. The overall study: Sequencing of about 179 million T cells in an earlier analysis found some 100 million unique TCR beta sequences. Out of 300 to 500 genotyped donors, roughly 80% belonged to the Caucasian-associated ancestry cluster.

Amplification used 60 Vbeta primers and 13 Jbeta primers. Clones were sequenced by immunoSEQ multiplex PCR, and TCRdb holds only the in-frame ones, with some missing. The data show 150,000 to 250,000 clones, over 65% seen once. Germline CDR1 reads SGHKS; CDR2 reads YYEKEE (reference sequence). J lost 6 bases, V lost 3 bases, and 0 bases had no gene match. The CDR3 consists of 12 residues. Broader study findings: An observed cluster of highly shared sequence variants was recorded as a likely sequencing artifact. The study dropped some indistinguishable V segments, TRBV6-2 and TRBV6-3 among them.

This chain joins TRBV5-5 and TRBJ2-1; 7 bases match TRBD1. This receptor was taken from a boy under 10 years old in good health and CMV-seronegative. The sequenced material came from PBMCs. The CDR3 is CASSWTGNEQFF. The CDR3, as DNA: TGTGCCAGCAGCTGGACAGGCAATGAGCAGTTCTTC.